Shown below are 18 T cell receptor beta chains from a single sample sequenced in a study of T cell repertoires in cytomegalovirus infection (dated by TCRdb to the late 2010s). This specimen's treatment or condition label, per the study, means: in vitro stimulation with specific CMV peptide epitopes to enrich CMV-specific T cells. These receptors' targets are unknown. The reads were generated on an Illumina HiSeq 1500. TCRdb reanalyzed the raw reads on its own, using fastp at Q25 for trimming and MiXCR for clone calling, and kept in-frame beta chains. Each CDR3 protein appears once, grouped with its most common genes and DNA. Counted in this sample were roughly 78,000 distinct CDR3 sequences; roughly 40% of them appeared once. The top ten clonotypes cover just over 90% of the sample. The starting material was CD8+ T cells from cultured PBMCs, obtained from culture after CMV antigen stimulation. All receptors come from a human donor in good health (CMV status not recorded). Some clones in this sample may be carry-over from other donors' samples.

This clonotype was seen ten or more times. J is TRBJ1-2 and V is TRBV2; D remains ambiguous. Germline V gene data show CDR1 as SNHLY and CDR2 as FYNNEI. This CDR3 is built from 15 residues. The V end lost 3 bases, the J end lost 0 bases, and 11 bases lay between the germline ends. The CDR3 loop reads CASSDSGIANYGYTF. The CDR3 nucleotides are TGTGCCAGCAGTGACAGCGGAATAGCTAACTATGGCTACACCTTC.

This chain connects TRBV27 to TRBJ2-7, with D hard to call. There are 13 residues in the CDR3. Germline CDR1 is MNHEY and CDR2 is SMNVEV (reference sequence). V gave up 3 bases and J gave up 3 bases, with 9 bases separating them. In DNA, the CDR3 is TGTGCCAGCAGTTTCGGCCTCTTCTACGAGCAGTACTTC. Protein sequence: CASSFGLFYEQYF.

This clonotype was seen only once. A junction boundary mismatches the germline segment, possibly from a read error. V and J are TRBV7-2 and TRBJ1-5, with TRBD1 as a possible D gene (5 bases). The germline gives CDR1 SGHTA, CDR2 FQGNSA. The length of the CDR3 is 17 residues. The CDR3 loop reads CDSSLDLQEGLVQPQHF. The DNA for the CDR3 is TGTGACAGCAGCTTAGACCTTCAGGAGGGGCTGGTTCAGCCCCAGCATTTT.

This clonotype was counted ten times or more. The V and J genes are TRBV7-2 and TRBJ2-1, with a tentative D call TRBD2 (6 bases). Germline CDR1 and CDR2: SGHTA and FQGNSA. This CDR3 has 14 residues. Trimming stripped 10 bases from V and 9 bases from J, with 22 bases between. The CDR3 here is CATQPYGGAGEQFF. The CDR3, as DNA: TGTGCCACCCAGCCCTATGGCGGGGCTGGTGAGCAGTTCTTC. The whole variable domain, filled in from reference TRBV7-2 and TRBJ2-1, reads GAGVSQSPSNKVTEKGKDVELRCDPISGHTALYWYRQSLGQGLEFLIYFQGNSAPDKSGLPSDRFSAERTGGSVSTLTIQRTQQEDSAVYLCATQPYGGAGEQFFGPGTRLTVL.

This clonotype was counted ten times or more. The chain combines TRBV13 with TRBJ1-1; 11 bases fit TRBD1. The CDR3 is made up of 15 amino acids. CDR1 is PRHDT, CDR2 FYEKMQ, per germline (reference sequence). J gave up 7 bases and V 2 bases, and 6 bases lay outside the gene matches. CDR3 sequence: CASSLRDRGSDEAFF. CDR3 sequence (DNA): TGTGCCAGCAGCTTAAGGGACAGGGGGAGCGATGAAGCTTTCTTT.

The chain joins TRBV12-3 or TRBV12-4 to TRBJ1-2, with D maybe TRBD1 (5 bases). The germline V and J ends were trimmed by 6 bases and 8 bases, with 16 bases remaining between them. CDR3 length: 13 amino acids. In DNA form, the CDR3 reads TGTGCCAGCAGAGCCGGGACCCAAGGAGGCTACACCTTC. Protein: CASRAGTQGGYTF.

This clonotype was recorded once. The chain recombines TRBV3-1 with TRBJ2-7; the match to TRBD2 covers 12 bases. V gave up 6 bases and J gave up 3 bases; unmatched junction bases: 9. Germline-derived CDR1 and CDR2 are LGHDT and YNNKEL (reference sequence). The CDR3 has 16 amino acids. The DNA for the CDR3 is TGTGCCAGCAGTATAGGGCTAGCGGGGGGGCTCTACGAGCAGTACTTC. Its translation: CASSIGLAGGLYEQYF.

CDR3 protein: CASSLETARQPQHF. The CDR3, as DNA: TGTGCCAGCAGCTTAGAGACGGCGAGACAGCCCCAGCATTTT. The chain carries TRBV7-9 and TRBJ1-5; D remains ambiguous. The CDR3 runs 14 residues. Trimming pared 1 base from V and 7 bases from J, leaving 11 bases between. Germline CDR1 reads SEHNR; CDR2 reads FQNEAQ (reference sequence). Full variable domain (missing parts from reference TRBV7-9 and TRBJ1-5): DTGVSQNPRHKITKRGQNVTFRCDPISEHNRLYWYRQTLGQGPEFLTYFQNEAQLEKSRLLSDRFSAERPKGSFSTLEIQRTEQGDSAMYLCASSLETARQPQHFGDGTRLSIL.

The gene calls are TRBV7-9 and TRBJ2-2, with D tentatively TRBD2 (5 bases). This CDR3 has 13 residues. Germline assignment: CDR1 SEHNR and CDR2 FQNEAQ (reference sequence). V lost 5 bases to trimming and J lost 7 bases, with 11 bases between them. In DNA form, the CDR3 reads TGTGCCAGCAGCCCCTCCGGGATCGGGGAGCTGTTTTTT. This encodes CASSPSGIGELFF.

V usage is TRBV7-4 and J usage is TRBJ2-7; tentatively, D is TRBD1 (6 bases). V was clipped by 7 bases and J by 5 bases, with 18 bases between them. Germline CDR1 SGHVT, CDR2 SQSDAQ. The CDR3 covers 14 residues. The CDR3 DNA reads TGTGCCAGCAAGTTCGCTACAGGGACGAACGAGCAGTACTTC. It yields the protein CASKFATGTNEQYF. The complete variable domain, with remaining parts taken from reference TRBV7-4 and TRBJ2-7, reads GAGVSQSPRYKVAKRGRDVALRCDSISGHVTLYWYRQTLGQGSEVLTYSQSDAQRDKSGRPSGRFSAERPERSVSTLKIQRTEQGDSAVYLCASKFATGTNEQYFGPGTRLTVT.

This chain joins TRBV20-1 and TRBJ1-5; D unresolved. V was clipped by 7 bases and J by 0 bases, with 19 bases between them. Looked up from germline, CDR1 is DFQATT and CDR2 is SNEGSKA (reference sequence). The CDR3 has 16 amino acids. Written as DNA, the CDR3 is TGCAGTGAGGCGTGTAGCAGCGACTATAGCAATCAGCCCCAGCATTTT. It codes for CSEACSSDYSNQPQHF.

This clonotype has more than one count but fewer than ten. This chain links TRBV11-1 with TRBJ2-7; possible D gene TRBD1, 7 bases. CDR1 and CDR2 (germline): SGHAT, FQDESV (reference sequence). V lost 1 base and J lost 2, with 15 bases in between. The CDR3 extends over 16 amino acids. As DNA, the CDR3 is TGTGCCAGCAGCTTAGTTGGAGGGGGCCTCACCTACGAGCAGTACTTC. This codes for CASSLVGGGLTYEQYF.

This clonotype came up a few times. The chain combines TRBV2 with TRBJ1-2; a possible D gene is TRBD1 (5 bases). The germline V gene encodes CDR1 SNHLY and CDR2 FYNNEI. The CDR3 length is 16 residues. Trimming removed 6 bases at V and 0 bases at J, with 17 bases between. The chain's CDR3 is CASSPEGRDSNYGYTF. CDR3 nucleotides: TGTGCCAGCAGCCCCGAGGGCAGGGACTCTAACTATGGCTACACCTTC.

The CDR3 here is CASSLDNSGNTIYF. Written as DNA, the CDR3 is TGTGCCAGCAGCCTAGACAACTCTGGAAACACCATATATTTT. The rearrangement links TRBV28 to TRBJ1-3; no firm D call. The germline V and J ends were trimmed by 6 bases and 0 bases, with 9 bases remaining between them. Germline assignment: CDR1 MDHEN and CDR2 SYDVKM. The CDR3 is made up of 14 amino acids.

The chain is built from TRBV5-1 and TRBJ2-1; 7 bases are shared with TRBD2. Germline CDR1 reads SGHRS; CDR2 reads YFSETQ. This CDR3 has 14 residues. Germline trimming cut 3 bases from V and 2 bases from J; bases unmatched to any gene: 2. This chain's CDR3 is CASSSAGAYNEQFF. The CDR3 coding sequence is TGCGCCAGCAGCTCGGCGGGGGCCTACAATGAGCAGTTCTTC.

The chain is built from TRBV9 and TRBJ2-7, with D tentatively TRBD2 (5 bases). The CDR3 contains 16 residues. V lost 4 bases and J lost 4, with 21 bases in between. CDR1 is SGDLS, CDR2 YYNGEE, per germline. The CDR3 sequence is CASSPEPLTKPYEQYF. DNA for the CDR3: TGTGCCAGCAGCCCAGAACCATTGACTAAACCATACGAGCAGTACTTC.

The rearrangement links TRBV7-2 to TRBJ2-7; 8 nucleotides align to TRBD1. V trimming: 3 bases; J trimming: 5 bases; junction bases outside the gene matches: 9. Germline V CDR1 and CDR2: SGHTA, FQGNSA. The CDR3 is 15 amino acids. The DNA of the CDR3 is TGTGCCAGCAGCTTGGGGCGACAGGGGAGCCACGAGCAGTACTTC. Translation gives CASSLGRQGSHEQYF.

This clonotype was counted only a few times. J is TRBJ2-1 and V is TRBV12-3 or TRBV12-4; D is uncertain. With 3 bases removed from V and 5 bases from J, the gap between germline ends came to 8 bases. The CDR3 totals 13 residues. This chain's CDR3 is CASSFSQNNEQFF. CDR3 sequence (DNA): TGTGCCAGCAGTTTTTCGCAAAACAATGAGCAGTTCTTC.